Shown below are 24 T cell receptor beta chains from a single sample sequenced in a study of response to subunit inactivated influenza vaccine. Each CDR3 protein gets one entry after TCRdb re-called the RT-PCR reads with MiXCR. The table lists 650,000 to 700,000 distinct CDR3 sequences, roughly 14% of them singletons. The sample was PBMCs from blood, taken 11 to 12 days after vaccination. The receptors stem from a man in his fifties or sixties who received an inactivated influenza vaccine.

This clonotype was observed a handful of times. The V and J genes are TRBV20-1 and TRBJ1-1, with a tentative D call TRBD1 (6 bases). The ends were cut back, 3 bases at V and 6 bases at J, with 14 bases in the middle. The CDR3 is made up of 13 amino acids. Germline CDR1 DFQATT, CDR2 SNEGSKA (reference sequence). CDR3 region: CSAREGGWPEAFF. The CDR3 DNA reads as TGCAGTGCTAGGGAAGGGGGATGGCCTGAAGCTTTCTTT.

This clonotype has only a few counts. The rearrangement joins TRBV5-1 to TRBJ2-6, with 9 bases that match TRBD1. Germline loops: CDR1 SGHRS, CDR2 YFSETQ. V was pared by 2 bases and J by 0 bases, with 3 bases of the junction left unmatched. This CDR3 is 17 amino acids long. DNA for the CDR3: TGCGCCAGCAGCTTTACGGGACAGGGCTCTGGGGCCAACGTCCTGACTTTC. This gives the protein CASSFTGQGSGANVLTF.

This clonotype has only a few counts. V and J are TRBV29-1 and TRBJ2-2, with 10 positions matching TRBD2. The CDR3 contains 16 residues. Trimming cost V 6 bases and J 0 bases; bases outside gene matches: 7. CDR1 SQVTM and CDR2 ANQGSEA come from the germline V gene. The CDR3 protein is CSVAGTSAANTGELFF. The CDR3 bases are TGCAGCGTCGCTGGGACTAGCGCTGCGAACACCGGGGAGCTGTTTTTT.

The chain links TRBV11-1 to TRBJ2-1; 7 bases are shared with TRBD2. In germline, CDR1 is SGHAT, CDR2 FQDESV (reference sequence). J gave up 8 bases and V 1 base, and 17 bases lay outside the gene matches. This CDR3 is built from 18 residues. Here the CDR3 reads CASSLGWVGRPPVDEQFF. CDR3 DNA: TGTGCCAGCAGCTTAGGATGGGTCGGGAGGCCCCCGGTGGATGAGCAGTTCTTC.

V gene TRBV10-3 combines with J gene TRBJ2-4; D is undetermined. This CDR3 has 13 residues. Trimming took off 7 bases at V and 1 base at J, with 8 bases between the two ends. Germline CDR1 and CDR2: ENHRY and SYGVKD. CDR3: CAIIGEAKNIQYF. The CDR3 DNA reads TGTGCCATCATAGGAGAGGCCAAAAACATTCAGTACTTC.

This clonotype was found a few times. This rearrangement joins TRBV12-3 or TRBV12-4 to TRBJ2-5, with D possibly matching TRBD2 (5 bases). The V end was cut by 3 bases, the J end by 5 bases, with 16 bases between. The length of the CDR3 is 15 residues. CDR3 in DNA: TGTGCCAGCAGTTTCTGGGCCGAGGGCGAGGAGACCCAGTACTTC. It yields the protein CASSFWAEGEETQYF.

CDR3 DNA sequence: TGTGCCAGCAGTTGGGACCCAGGGAATCCCTCCTACGAGCAGTACTTC. As protein: CASSWDPGNPSYEQYF. The J gene is TRBJ2-7, the V gene TRBV12-3 or TRBV12-4; D possibly matches TRBD1 or TRBD2 (5 bases each). This CDR3 region has 16 residues. V lost 4 bases and J lost 0, with 16 bases in between.

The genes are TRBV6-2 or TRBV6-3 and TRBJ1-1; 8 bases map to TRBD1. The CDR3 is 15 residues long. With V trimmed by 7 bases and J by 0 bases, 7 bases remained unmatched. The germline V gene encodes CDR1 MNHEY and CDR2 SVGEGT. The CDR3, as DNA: TGTGCCAGCACAAAAATGGGACAGGTGAACACTGAAGCTTTCTTT. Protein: CASTKMGQVNTEAFF.

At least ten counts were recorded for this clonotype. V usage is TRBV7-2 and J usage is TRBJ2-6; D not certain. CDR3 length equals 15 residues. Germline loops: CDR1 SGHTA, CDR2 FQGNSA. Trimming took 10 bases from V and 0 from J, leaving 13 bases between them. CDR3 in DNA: TGTGCCACCTCCCCTTCTGTCTCTGGGGCCAACGTCCTGACTTTC. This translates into CATSPSVSGANVLTF.

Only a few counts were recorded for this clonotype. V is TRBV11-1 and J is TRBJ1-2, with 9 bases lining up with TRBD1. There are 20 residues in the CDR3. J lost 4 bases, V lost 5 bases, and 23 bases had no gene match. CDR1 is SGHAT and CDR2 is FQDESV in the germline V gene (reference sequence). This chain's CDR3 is CASSGLGTGLTLTTPYGYTF. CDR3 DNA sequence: TGTGCCAGCAGCGGACTTGGGACAGGGCTCACCCTAACCACACCCTATGGCTACACCTTC. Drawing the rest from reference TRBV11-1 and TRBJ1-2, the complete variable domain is EAEVAQSPRYKITEKSQAVAFWCDPISGHATLYWYRQILGQGPELLVQFQDESVVDDSQLPKDRFSAERLKGVDSTLKIQPAELGDSAMYLCASSGLGTGLTLTTPYGYTFGSGTRLTVV.

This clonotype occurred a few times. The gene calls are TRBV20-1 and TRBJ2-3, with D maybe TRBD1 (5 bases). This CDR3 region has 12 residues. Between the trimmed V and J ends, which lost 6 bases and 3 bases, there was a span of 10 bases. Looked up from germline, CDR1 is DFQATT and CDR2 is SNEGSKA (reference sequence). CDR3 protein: CSAIQETDTQYF. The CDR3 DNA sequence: TGCAGTGCGATACAGGAGACAGATACGCAGTATTTT.

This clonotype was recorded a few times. DNA for the CDR3: TGTGCCAGCAGGCCAAGGTGGAATGAGCAGTTCTTC. Amino acids: CASRPRWNEQFF. The J gene is TRBJ2-1, the V gene TRBV28; D is ambiguous. V dropped 6 bases and J dropped 7 bases, with 10 bases sitting between them. Germline V gene data show CDR1 as MDHEN and CDR2 as SYDVKM. The length of the CDR3 is 12 residues.

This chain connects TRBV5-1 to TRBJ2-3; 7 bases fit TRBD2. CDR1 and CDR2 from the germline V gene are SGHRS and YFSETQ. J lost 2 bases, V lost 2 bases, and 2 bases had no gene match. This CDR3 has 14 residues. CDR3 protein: CASSFLADTDTQYF. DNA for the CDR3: TGCGCCAGCAGCTTTCTAGCGGACACAGATACGCAGTATTTT.

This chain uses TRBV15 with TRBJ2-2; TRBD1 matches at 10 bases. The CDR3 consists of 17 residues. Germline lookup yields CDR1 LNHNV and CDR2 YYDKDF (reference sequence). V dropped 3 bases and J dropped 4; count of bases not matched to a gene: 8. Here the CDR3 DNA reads TGTGCCACCAGCAGGGGGACAGGGGCAGGGGGCACCGGGGAGCTGTTTTTT. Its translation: CATSRGTGAGGTGELFF.

The CDR3 sequence: CASTASGSAETQYF. CDR3 coding DNA: TGTGCCAGCACTGCTAGCGGGAGTGCGGAGACCCAGTACTTC. This rearrangement joins TRBV6-1 to TRBJ2-5; 10 nucleotides align to TRBD2. The CDR3 is 14 residues long. V trimming: 7 bases; J trimming: 5 bases; junction bases outside the gene matches: 7. In germline, CDR1 is MNHNS, CDR2 SASEGT.

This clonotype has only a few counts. The chain's CDR3 is CSAARQRYYGYTF. CDR3 sequence (DNA): TGCAGTGCTGCAAGACAGAGATACTATGGCTACACCTTC. This chain connects TRBV20-1 to TRBJ1-2, with D perhaps TRBD1 (5 bases). The CDR3 sequence is 13 residues long. Germline loops: CDR1 DFQATT, CDR2 SNEGSKA (reference sequence). Between the trimmed V and J ends, which lost 5 bases and 3 bases, there was a span of 13 bases.

The CDR3 reads CASSLIRATRTDTQYF. The CDR3 DNA follows: TGCGCCAGCAGCTTGATAAGGGCGACTCGCACAGATACGCAGTATTTT. V and J are TRBV5-1 and TRBJ2-3; D not resolved. CDR1 is SGHRS, CDR2 YFSETQ, per germline. The CDR3 loop spans 16 amino acids. V was trimmed by 1 base and J by 1 base, leaving 13 bases between them.

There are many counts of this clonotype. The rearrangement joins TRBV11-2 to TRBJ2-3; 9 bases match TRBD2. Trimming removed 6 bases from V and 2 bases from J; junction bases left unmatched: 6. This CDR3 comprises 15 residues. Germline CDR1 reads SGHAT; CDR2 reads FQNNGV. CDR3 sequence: CASSTTSGNTDTQYF. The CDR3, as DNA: TGTGCCAGCAGTACGACTAGCGGAAACACAGATACGCAGTATTTT.

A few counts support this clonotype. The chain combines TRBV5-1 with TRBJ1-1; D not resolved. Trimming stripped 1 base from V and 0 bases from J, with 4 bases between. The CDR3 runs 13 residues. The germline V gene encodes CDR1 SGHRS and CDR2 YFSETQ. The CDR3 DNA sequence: TGCGCCAGCAGCTTGATAGTGAACACTGAAGCTTTCTTT. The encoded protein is CASSLIVNTEAFF.

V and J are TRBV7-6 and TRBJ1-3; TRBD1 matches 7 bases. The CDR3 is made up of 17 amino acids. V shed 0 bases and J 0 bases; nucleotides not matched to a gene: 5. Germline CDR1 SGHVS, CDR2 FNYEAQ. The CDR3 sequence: CASSLAAGQLSGNTIYF. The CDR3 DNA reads TGTGCCAGCAGCTTAGCTGCGGGACAGCTCTCTGGAAACACCATATATTTT.

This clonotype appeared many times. CDR3 coding DNA: TGCGCCAGCAGCCAAGATCGGGGTGAGCAGTTCTTC. It codes for CASSQDRGEQFF. This chain uses TRBV4-3 with TRBJ2-1, with a weak D call TRBD2 (5 bases). V lost 0 bases to trimming and J lost 9 bases, with 6 bases between them. Germline-derived CDR1 and CDR2 are LGHNA and YSLEER. There are 12 residues in the CDR3.

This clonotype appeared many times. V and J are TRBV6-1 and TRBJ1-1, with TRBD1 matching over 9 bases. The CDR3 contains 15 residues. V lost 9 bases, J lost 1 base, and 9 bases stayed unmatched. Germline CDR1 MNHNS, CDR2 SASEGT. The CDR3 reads CASVLGQGPNTEAFF. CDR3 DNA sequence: TGTGCCAGTGTTTTGGGACAGGGACCGAACACTGAAGCTTTCTTT.

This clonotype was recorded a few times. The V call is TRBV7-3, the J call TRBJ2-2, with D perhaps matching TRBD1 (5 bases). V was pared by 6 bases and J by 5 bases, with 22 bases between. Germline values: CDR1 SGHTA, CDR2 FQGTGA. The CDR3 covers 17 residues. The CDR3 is CASRPPGGHLRTGELFF. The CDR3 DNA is TGTGCCAGCAGACCCCCCGGTGGACATTTAAGAACCGGGGAGCTGTTTTTT.

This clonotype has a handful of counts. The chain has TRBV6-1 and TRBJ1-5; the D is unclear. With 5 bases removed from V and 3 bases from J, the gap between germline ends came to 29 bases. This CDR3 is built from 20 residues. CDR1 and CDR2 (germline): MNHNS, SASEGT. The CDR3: CASSKRVPNSAGILNQPQHF. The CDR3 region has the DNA TGTGCCAGCAGTAAAAGGGTGCCTAACTCAGCCGGGATCCTCAATCAGCCCCAGCATTTT.